This record looks at one T cell receptor (beta chain) sequence and its context. V lost 8 bases and J lost 0, with 6 bases in between. CDR3 size: 12 residues. Original analysis: By means of reference gene primer amplification, nucleated cell counts were estimated. The data were produced by immunoSEQ multiplex PCR, yet TCRdb's version contains in-frame clones alone and is incomplete. V and J calls and clone size are given by that table; D and trimming were obtained from the DNA. This sample has more than 250,000 clones, with around 88% found just once. This record comes from a study of blood T cell repertoires in COVID-19. About the study: Donors in the United States, Italy and Spain gave samples during acute or convalescent COVID-19. PBMCs, B-cell-depleted T cells, or T cells provided the cDNA or gDNA that made up the material.

The V gene is TRBV12-3 or TRBV12-4, the J gene TRBJ2-3; D uncertain. The TCR originated in a woman between 50 and 59 years old with acute or convalescent COVID-19. Sequences were obtained from peripheral blood. The CDR3 region has the DNA TGTGCCAGCGGGCGTAGCACAGATACGCAGTATTTT. This translates into CASGRSTDTQYF.